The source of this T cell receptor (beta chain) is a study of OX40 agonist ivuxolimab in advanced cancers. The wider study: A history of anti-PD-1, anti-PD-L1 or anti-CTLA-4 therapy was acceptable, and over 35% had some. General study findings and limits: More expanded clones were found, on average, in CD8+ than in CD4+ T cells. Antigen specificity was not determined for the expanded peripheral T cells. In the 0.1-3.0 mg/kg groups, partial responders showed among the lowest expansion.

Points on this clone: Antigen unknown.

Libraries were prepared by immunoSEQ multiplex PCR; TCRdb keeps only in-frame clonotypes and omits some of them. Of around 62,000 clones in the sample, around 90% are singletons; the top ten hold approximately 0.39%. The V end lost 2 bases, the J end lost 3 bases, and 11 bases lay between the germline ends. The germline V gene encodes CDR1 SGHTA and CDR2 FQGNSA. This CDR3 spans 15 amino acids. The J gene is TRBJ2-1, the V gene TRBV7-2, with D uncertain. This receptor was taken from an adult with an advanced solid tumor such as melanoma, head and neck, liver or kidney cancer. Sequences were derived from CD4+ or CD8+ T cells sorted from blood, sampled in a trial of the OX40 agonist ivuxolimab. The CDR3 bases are TGTGCCAGCAGCTTAATGAGCGAGATCTACAATGAGCAGTTCTTC. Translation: CASSLMSEIYNEQFF.